Listed below are T cell receptor beta chains from one sample, sequenced in a study of early T cells in non-severe SARS-CoV-2 infection. One entry per CDR3 protein results from TCRdb running MiXCR on the 5' RACE reads. The sample includes over 55,000 distinct CDR3 sequences, around 13% of them seen just once. The sequenced sample consisted of whole blood. Source of these receptors: an adult who was a healthcare worker with PCR-confirmed SARS-CoV-2 infection or an uninfected control (not recorded which). The CDR3 runs from the conserved cysteine through the conserved F or W. D genes are given only for firm matches. Only some rows state a clone size, as once, few, many or a class for expanded clones.

TRBJ1-1 | TRBV4-3 | many | NA | CASSKDLRVNTEAFF | TGCGCCAGCAGCAAGGACCTTCGAGTTAACACTGAAGCTTTCTTT
TRBJ2-3 | TRBV15 | few | TRBD1 | CATSRELQGAGDTQYF | TGTGCCACCAGCAGAGAACTACAGGGGGCGGGAGATACGCAGTATTTT
TRBJ2-1 | TRBV6-1 | once | TRBD2 | CASSEGTSGSHEQFF | TGTGCCAGCAGTGAAGGGACTAGCGGGAGCCATGAGCAGTTCTTC
TRBJ1-1 | TRBV10-2 | many | NA | CASSEQGRRTFF | TGCGCCAGCAGTGAGCAGGGGAGAAGGACTTTCTTT
TRBJ1-3 | TRBV29-1 | NA | NA | CSARESSSGNTIYF | TGCAGCGCCAGGGAGTCTTCGTCTGGAAACACCATATATTTT
TRBJ2-7 | TRBV7-2 | many | TRBD1 | CASSSDRGRGEQYF | TGTGCCAGCAGCTCCGACAGGGGAAGGGGCGAGCAGTACTTC
TRBJ2-2 | TRBV6-4 | many | NA | CASSDAPSGVLNTGELFF | TGTGCCAGCAGTGACGCCCCCAGTGGGGTCCTGAACACCGGGGAGCTGTTTTTT
TRBJ1-5 | TRBV5-6 | NA | NA | CASSRRRAALNQPQHF | TGTGCCAGCAGCCGCCGAAGGGCTGCCCTCAATCAGCCCCAGCATTTT
TRBJ2-7 | TRBV24-1 | many | TRBD1 | CATTLEGASYEQYF | TGTGCCACCACCCTCGAGGGGGCCTCCTACGAGCAGTACTTC
TRBJ1-3 | TRBV14 | many | NA | CASSQVGRTPTGNTIYF | TGTGCCAGCAGCCAAGTCGGGCGGACACCAACTGGAAACACCATATATTTT
TRBJ2-1 | TRBV12-5 | NA | NA | CASGRGRNEQFF | TGTGCTAGTGGGAGGGGGAGGAATGAGCAGTTCTTC
TRBJ1-5 | TRBV21-1 | many | NA | CASSTRTAGDQPQHF | TGTGCCAGCAGCACCCGGACAGCGGGGGATCAGCCCCAGCATTTT
TRBJ2-5 | TRBV5-6 | many | NA | CASTARSTQETQYF | TGTGCCAGCACGGCAAGAAGTACCCAAGAGACCCAGTACTTC
TRBJ2-7 | TRBV4-2 | many | NA | CASSRQTGTRNEQYF | TGTGCCAGCAGCCGTCAGACCGGGACCCGGAATGAGCAGTACTTC
TRBJ2-1 | TRBV5-1 | many | TRBD1 | CASSFKTGQGNNEQFF | TGCGCCAGCAGTTTTAAAACGGGACAGGGAAATAATGAGCAGTTCTTC
TRBJ2-2 | TRBV5-1 | many | TRBD1 | CASSSGTGDPGELFF | TGCGCCAGCAGCTCCGGGACAGGGGATCCCGGGGAGCTGTTTTTT
TRBJ1-3 | TRBV18 | many | NA | CASSKKGDSSGNTIYF | TGTGCCAGCTCAAAAAAAGGCGATTCCTCTGGAAACACCATATATTTT
TRBJ1-5 | TRBV29-1 | NA | NA | CSVVGGDNQPQHF | TGCAGCGTTGTTGGGGGTGACAATCAGCCCCAGCATTTT